Below are 3 T cell receptor beta chains sequenced from a single sample in a study of read filtering for tumor transcriptome and immune sequencing. Molecular barcoded adaptors covering alpha/delta and beta/gamma chains were used on approximately 400 ng RNA. From the reads, TCRdb called clonotypes with MiXCR, one entry per CDR3 protein. This sample has tens of thousands of distinct CDR3 sequences; around a fifth occur once, and the top ten carry 10% to 12%. The sequencing sample was made of a population of CD138-negative cells sorted from bone marrow. The receptors were gathered from a donor at least 40 years old with multiple myeloma.

This clonotype was counted ten times or more. The chain couples TRBV28 to TRBJ2-5; tentative D call: TRBD2 (7 bases). The CDR3 has 19 amino acids. With 5 bases removed from V and 2 bases from J, the gap between germline ends came to 27 bases. Germline V gene data show CDR1 as MDHEN and CDR2 as SYDVKM. The CDR3 nucleotides are TGTGCCAGCAGTCCACCGGGGCTAACAGGGAGGGTTAGGCAAGAGACCCAGTACTTC. This sequence encodes CASSPPGLTGRVRQETQYF. Full variable domain (remainder filled in from reference TRBV28 and TRBJ2-5): DVKVTQSSRYLVKRTGEKVFLECVQDMDHENMFWYRQDPGLGLRLIYFSYDVKMKEKGDIPEGYSVSREKKERFSLILESASTNQTSMYLCASSPPGLTGRVRQETQYFGPGTRLLVL.

This clonotype was counted between two and nine times. CDR3 DNA sequence: TGCAGCGTTGGAATCGGGGAAGAGACCCAGTACTTC. It specifies CSVGIGEETQYF. The chain couples TRBV29-1 to TRBJ2-5; TRBD2 is a possible D gene (5 bases). The CDR3 covers 12 residues. CDR1 and CDR2 from the germline V gene are SQVTM and ANQGSEA. V lost 4 bases and J 3 bases, leaving 9 bases between the germline ends.

This clonotype occurred many times. The rearrangement joins TRBV15 to TRBJ1-1; possible D gene TRBD1, 6 bases. Trimming removed 1 base at V and 1 base at J, with 7 bases between. The CDR3 has 14 amino acids. From germline, CDR1 is LNHNV and CDR2 YYDKDF (reference sequence). CDR3 DNA: TGTGCCACCAGCAGAGCGACAGGGAACACTGAAGCTTTCTTT. Amino acid sequence: CATSRATGNTEAFF.